This T cell receptor (beta chain) is drawn from a study of breast tumors, draining lymph nodes, adjacent tissues. TCRdb reanalysed the multiplex PCR reads using MiXCR and keeps one entry per CDR3 protein. The sample yields 85,000 to 130,000 distinct CDR3 sequences, 30% seen once. The lymph nodes were axillary draining lymph nodes from breast cancer patients. As to this clonotype: What it recognizes is unknown.

The study, taken as a whole, reports: Tumors had less TCR diversity than lymph nodes, more than nontumor tissue. Luminal-like breast cancer showed significantly higher tumor–nontumor repertoire similarity than basal-like.

This CDR3 comprises 14 residues. Germline values: CDR1 DFQATT, CDR2 SNEGSKA (reference sequence). Between the trimmed V and J ends, which lost 6 bases and 1 base, there was a span of 15 bases. The rearrangement joins TRBV20-1 to TRBJ2-5; D is possibly TRBD1 or TRBD2 (6 bases each). Sequenced material: axillary lymph node tissue. The TCR sequence derives from a female donor with breast cancer. Some clones in this sample may be carry-over from other donors' samples. CDR3 DNA sequence: TGCAGTGCCGGAGGGGGGACGGGCCAAGAGACCCAGTACTTC. Residues: CSAGGGTGQETQYF.